A selection of T cell receptor beta chains follows, all from one sample in a study of a mutant IDH1 vaccine in newly diagnosed glioma. These receptors have no identified antigens. Using immunoSEQ multiplex PCR, the repertoire was profiled, and TCRdb retains in-frame clones only, with some absent. Among about 30,000 clones, 75% to 90% were seen once, and the ten largest hold about 3.6%. Sequencing used peripheral blood mononuclear cells (PBMCs), obtained from a glioma patient whose treatment included an IDH1 peptide vaccine. The source is a woman in her thirties or forties with glioma. Some clones in this sample may be carry-over from other donors' samples. Each CDR3 is given with its conserved first and last residue. The D gene is left open where the match is weak. Clone sizes are given selectively: once, few, many, or a class where the clone is expanded.

>TRBV7-9|TRBJ1-2|-|-
CASSSTGTKLYGYTF
TGTGCCAGCAGCTCAACCGGGACAAAACTTTATGGCTACACCTTC
>TRBV4-2|TRBJ2-7|-|TRBD2
CASSHGGTATYEQYF
TGTGCCAGCAGCCACGGGGGGACGGCCACCTACGAGCAGTACTTC
>TRBV19|TRBJ1-5|-|TRBD1
CASRQTGGSNQPQHF
TGTGCCAGTAGGCAGACAGGGGGTAGCAATCAGCCCCAGCATTTT
>TRBV7-9|TRBJ2-5|-|-
CASSLVDLSPRRETQYF
TGTGCCAGCAGCTTAGTCGACCTATCTCCAAGACGGGAGACCCAGTACTTC
>TRBV27|TRBJ2-5|once|-
CASGGYQETQYF
TGTGCCAGCGGGGGGTACCAAGAGACCCAGTACTTC
>TRBV11-2|TRBJ1-3|-|-
CASSRTVTGNTIYF
TGTGCCAGCAGCCGGACAGTTACGGGAAACACCATATATTTT
>TRBV6-5|TRBJ2-2|-|-
CASSYEGTGELFF
TGTGCCAGCAGTTACGAAGGCACCGGGGAGCTGTTTTTT
>TRBV19|TRBJ1-1|-|-
CASSISPNTEAFF
TGTGCCAGTAGTATATCCCCGAACACTGAAGCTTTCTTT
>TRBV25-1|TRBJ2-1|-|-
CASSEFRAQRGDEQFF
TGTGCCAGCAGTGAATTTAGGGCCCAGAGAGGCGATGAGCAGTTCTTC
>TRBV27|TRBJ2-3|-|-
CASGRRPASTDTQYF
TGTGCCAGCGGGCGTAGGCCGGCTAGCACAGATACGCAGTATTTT
>TRBV5-1|TRBJ2-3|-|TRBD2
CASSPPGTSGGYDTQYF
TGCGCCAGCAGCCCGCCGGGGACTAGCGGGGGGTATGATACGCAGTATTTT